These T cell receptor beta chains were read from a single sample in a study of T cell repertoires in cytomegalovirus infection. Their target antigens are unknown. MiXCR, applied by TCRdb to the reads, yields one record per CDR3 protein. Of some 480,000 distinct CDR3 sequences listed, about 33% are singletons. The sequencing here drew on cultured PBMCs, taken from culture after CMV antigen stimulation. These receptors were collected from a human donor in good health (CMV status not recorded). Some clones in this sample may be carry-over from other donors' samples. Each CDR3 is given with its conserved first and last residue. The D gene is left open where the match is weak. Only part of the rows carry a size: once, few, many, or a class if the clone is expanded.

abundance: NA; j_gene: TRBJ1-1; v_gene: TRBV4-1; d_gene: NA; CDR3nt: TGCGCCAGCAGCCAAGATCGGGTAGGGTCTGACACTGAAGCTTTCTTT; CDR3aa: CASSQDRVGSDTEAFF
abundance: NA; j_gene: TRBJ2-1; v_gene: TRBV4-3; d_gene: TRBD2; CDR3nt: TGCGCCAGCAGCCAAGTGACTAGCGGGGCCTACAATGAGCAGTTCTTC; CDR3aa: CASSQVTSGAYNEQFF
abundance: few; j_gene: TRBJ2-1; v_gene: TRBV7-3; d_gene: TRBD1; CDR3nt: TGTGCCAGCAGCCCCGCGGGGGGACAGGGGCTCAATGAGCAGTTCTTC; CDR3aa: CASSPAGGQGLNEQFF
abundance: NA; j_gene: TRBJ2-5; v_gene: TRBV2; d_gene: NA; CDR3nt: TGTGCCAGCACCCCAGTAGGAGAAGAGACCCAGTACTTC; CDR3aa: CASTPVGEETQYF
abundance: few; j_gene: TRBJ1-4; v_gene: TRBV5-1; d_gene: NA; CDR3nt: TGCGCCAGCACCCACGAACCGGGACCGATAGGAAATGAAAAACTGTTTTTT; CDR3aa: CASTHEPGPIGNEKLFF
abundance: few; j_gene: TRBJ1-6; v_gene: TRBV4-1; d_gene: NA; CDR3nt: TGCGCCAGCAGCCAAGGCTCCTATAATTCACCCCTCCACTTT; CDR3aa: CASSQGSYNSPLHF
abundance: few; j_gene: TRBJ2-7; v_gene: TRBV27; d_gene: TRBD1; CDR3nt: TGTGCCAGCAGTTTACTTGCGCGACAGGGTGAGGAGAAGTACTTC; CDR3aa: CASSLLARQGEEKYF
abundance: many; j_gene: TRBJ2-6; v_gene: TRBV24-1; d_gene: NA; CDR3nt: TGTGCCACCAGTGACCCCAGAAACTATTCTGGGGCCAACGTCCTGACTTTC; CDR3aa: CATSDPRNYSGANVLTF
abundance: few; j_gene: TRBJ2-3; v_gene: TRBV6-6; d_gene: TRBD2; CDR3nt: TGTGCCAGCAGCTCCCCGAGACTAGCGGGAAGAGATACGCAGTATTTT; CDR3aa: CASSSPRLAGRDTQYF
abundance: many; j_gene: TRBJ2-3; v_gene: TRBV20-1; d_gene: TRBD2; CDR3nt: TGCAGTGCTAGAGGAGATGGACTAGCGGGAAGGTCGGGTACAGATACGCAGTATTTT; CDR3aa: CSARGDGLAGRSGTDTQYF
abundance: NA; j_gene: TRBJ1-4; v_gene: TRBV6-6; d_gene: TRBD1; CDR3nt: TGTGCCAGCAGCGACAGGGCTGGGGAAAAACTGTTTTTT; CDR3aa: CASSDRAGEKLFF
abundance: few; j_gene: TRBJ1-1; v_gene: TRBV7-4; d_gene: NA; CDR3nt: TGTGCCAGCAGCTTCTTTCGGCCCATGAACACTGAAGCTTTCTTT; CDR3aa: CASSFFRPMNTEAFF
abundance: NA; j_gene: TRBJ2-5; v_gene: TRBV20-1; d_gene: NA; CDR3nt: TGCAGTGCTAAGATATCATCCCAAGAGACCCAGTACTTC; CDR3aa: CSAKISSQETQYF
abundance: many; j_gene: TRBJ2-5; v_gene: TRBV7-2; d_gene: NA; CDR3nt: TGTGCCAGCAGCTCGGCGCAGGGACTTCAAGAGACCCAGTACTTC; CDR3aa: CASSSAQGLQETQYF
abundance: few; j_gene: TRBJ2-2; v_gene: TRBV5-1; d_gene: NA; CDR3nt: TGCGCCAGCAGCTTGGGAGTGGGAGTAAACACCGGGGAGCTGTTTTTT; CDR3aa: CASSLGVGVNTGELFF
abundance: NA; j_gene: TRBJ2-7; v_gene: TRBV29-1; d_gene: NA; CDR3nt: TGCAGCGTTGCCTTGGCGTTGAGCTCCTACGAGCAGTACTTC; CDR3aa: CSVALALSSYEQYF
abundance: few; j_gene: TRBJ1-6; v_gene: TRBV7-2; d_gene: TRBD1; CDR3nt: TGTGCCAGCAGCTTAGAGGGGGCCGAGTGGGCACCCCTCCACTTT; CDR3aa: CASSLEGAEWAPLHF
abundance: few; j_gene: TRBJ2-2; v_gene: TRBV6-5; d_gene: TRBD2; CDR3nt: TGTGCCAGCAGAACCTTAGCGGGAGTAGGGACCGGGGAGCTGTTTTTT; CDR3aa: CASRTLAGVGTGELFF
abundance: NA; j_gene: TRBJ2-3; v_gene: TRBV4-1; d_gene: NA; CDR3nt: TGCGCCAGCAGCCTCCGCGGGGCTCGGGGAGATACGCAGTATTTT; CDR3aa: CASSLRGARGDTQYF
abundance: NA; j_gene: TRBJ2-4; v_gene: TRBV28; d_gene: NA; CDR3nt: TGTGCCAGCAGTTCGTCGCAACTAGCCAAAAACATTCAGTACTTC; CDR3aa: CASSSSQLAKNIQYF
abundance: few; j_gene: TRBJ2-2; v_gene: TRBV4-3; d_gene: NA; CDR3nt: TGCGCCAGCAGCCAAGTCTTAGGGGCGGAGTCGAACACCGGGGAGCTGTTTTTT; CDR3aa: CASSQVLGAESNTGELFF
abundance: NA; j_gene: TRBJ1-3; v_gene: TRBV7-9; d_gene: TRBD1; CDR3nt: TGTGCCAGCAGCTTAGGAATCGACAGGGATGGAAACACCATATATTTT; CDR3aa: CASSLGIDRDGNTIYF
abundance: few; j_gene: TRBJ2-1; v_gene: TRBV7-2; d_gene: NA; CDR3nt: TGTGCCAGCAGCCCGGACGTAAATGAGCAGTTCTTC; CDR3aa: CASSPDVNEQFF
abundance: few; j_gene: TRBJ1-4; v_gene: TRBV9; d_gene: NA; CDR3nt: TGTGCCAGCAGCGTAGAAGGACAGCCTAATGAAAAACTGTTTTTT; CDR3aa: CASSVEGQPNEKLFF
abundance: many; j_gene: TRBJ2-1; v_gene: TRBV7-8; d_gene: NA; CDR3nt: TGTGCCAGCAGCTTAAAAAGGACCCCCTACAATGAGCAGTTCTTC; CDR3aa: CASSLKRTPYNEQFF
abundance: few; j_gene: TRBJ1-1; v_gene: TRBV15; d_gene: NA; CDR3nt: TGTGCCACCAGCAGAGATCCTAACAGGCCGAACACTGAAGCTTTCTTT; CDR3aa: CATSRDPNRPNTEAFF
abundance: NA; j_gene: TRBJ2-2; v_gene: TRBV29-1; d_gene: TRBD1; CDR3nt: TGCAGCGTCGCCGGACTCCGGGACAGGGACACCGGGGAGCTGTTTTTT; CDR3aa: CSVAGLRDRDTGELFF
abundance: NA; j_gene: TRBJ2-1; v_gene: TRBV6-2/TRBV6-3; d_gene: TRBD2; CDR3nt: TGTGCCAGCAGTTACTCGGGAGCGGGAGTCTCGTACAATGAGCAGTTCTTC; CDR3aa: CASSYSGAGVSYNEQFF
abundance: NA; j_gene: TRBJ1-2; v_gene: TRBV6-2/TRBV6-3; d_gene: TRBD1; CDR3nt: TGTGCCAGCACCCAACAGGGGATCGGCTATGGCTACACCTTC; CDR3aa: CASTQQGIGYGYTF
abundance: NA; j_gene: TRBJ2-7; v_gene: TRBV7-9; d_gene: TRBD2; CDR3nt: TGTGCCAGCAGCTTATTGGCGTCCCTAGCGGGTACCTACGAGCAGTACTTC; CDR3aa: CASSLLASLAGTYEQYF
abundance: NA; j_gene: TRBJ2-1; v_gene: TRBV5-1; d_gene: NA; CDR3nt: TGCGCCAGCAGGACCGGGACAACGGCGGGGAGGCCATACAATGAGCAGTTCTTC; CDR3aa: CASRTGTTAGRPYNEQFF
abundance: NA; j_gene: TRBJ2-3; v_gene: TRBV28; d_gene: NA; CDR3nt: TGTGCCAGTGCGTGGGACCGCACAGATACGCAGTATTTT; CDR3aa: CASAWDRTDTQYF
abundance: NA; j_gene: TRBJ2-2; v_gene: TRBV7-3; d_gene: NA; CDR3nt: TGTGCCAGCAGCTCCAAAGCTTATAACACCGGGGAGCTGTTTTTT; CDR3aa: CASSSKAYNTGELFF
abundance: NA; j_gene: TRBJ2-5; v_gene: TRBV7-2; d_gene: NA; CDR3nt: TGTGCCAGCAGCTTCCCAGGGGGAGGCCTCCAAGAGACCCAGTACTTC; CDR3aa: CASSFPGGGLQETQYF
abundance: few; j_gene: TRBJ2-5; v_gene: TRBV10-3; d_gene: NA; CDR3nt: TGTGCCATCAGTGCTGACAGTCAAGAGACCCAGTACTTC; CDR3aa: CAISADSQETQYF
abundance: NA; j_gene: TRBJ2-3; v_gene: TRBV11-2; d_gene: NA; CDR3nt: TGTGCCAGCAGCCCTCGGCTGGACTGGGGTACGCAGTATTTT; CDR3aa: CASSPRLDWGTQYF
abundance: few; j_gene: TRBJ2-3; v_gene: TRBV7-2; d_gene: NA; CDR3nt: TGTGCCAGCAGCCTCCTCCGGGATACGCAGTATTTT; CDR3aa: CASSLLRDTQYF
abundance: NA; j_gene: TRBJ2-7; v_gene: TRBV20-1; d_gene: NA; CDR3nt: TGCAGTGCTAGAGATGGCGGCTACGAGCAGTACTTC; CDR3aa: CSARDGGYEQYF
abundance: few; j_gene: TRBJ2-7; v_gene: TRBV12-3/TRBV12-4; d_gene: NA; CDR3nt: TGTGCCAGCAGCCCCGGACTGGAGAGGGAGCAGTACTTC; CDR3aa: CASSPGLEREQYF
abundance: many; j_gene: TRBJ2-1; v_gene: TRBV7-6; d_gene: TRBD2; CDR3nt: TGTGCCAGCAGCCTGTTTCAGCGGGAGGCCTACAATGAGCAGTTCTTC; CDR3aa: CASSLFQREAYNEQFF
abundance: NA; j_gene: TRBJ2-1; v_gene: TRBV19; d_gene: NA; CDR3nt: TGTGCCAGTAGTATAATGGCTAGGAAATTCTTC; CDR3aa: CASSIMARKFF
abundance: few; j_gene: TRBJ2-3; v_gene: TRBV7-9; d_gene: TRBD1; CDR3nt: TGTGCCAGCAGCCCGTCCCGGGACAGGGTTCAGAGCACAGATACGCAGTATTTT; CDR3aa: CASSPSRDRVQSTDTQYF
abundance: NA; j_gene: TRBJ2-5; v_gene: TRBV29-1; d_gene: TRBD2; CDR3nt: TGCAGCGTTTGGCTAGCGGAGCACCAAGAGACCCAGTACTTC; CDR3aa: CSVWLAEHQETQYF
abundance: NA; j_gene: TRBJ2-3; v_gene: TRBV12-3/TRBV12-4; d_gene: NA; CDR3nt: TGTGCCAGCAGACTGAGGACAAGCGTCACAGATACGCAGTATTTT; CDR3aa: CASRLRTSVTDTQYF
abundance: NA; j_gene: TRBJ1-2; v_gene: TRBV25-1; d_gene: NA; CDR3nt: TGTGCCAGCAGTGATACAGGGACGGGCTACACCTTC; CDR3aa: CASSDTGTGYTF
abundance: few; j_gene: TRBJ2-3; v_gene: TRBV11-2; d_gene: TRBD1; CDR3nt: TGTGCCAGCAGCTCTACAGGGGGCTTCACAGATACGCAGTATTTT; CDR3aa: CASSSTGGFTDTQYF
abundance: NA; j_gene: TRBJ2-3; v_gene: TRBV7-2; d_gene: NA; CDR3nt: TGTGCCAGCAGCTTTGAGCCGCGGTTCACAGATACGCAGTATTTT; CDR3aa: CASSFEPRFTDTQYF
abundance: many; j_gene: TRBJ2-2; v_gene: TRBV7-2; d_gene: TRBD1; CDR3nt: TGTGCCAGCAGTCGGGGACAGCTGAACACCGGGGAGCTGTTTTTT; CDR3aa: CASSRGQLNTGELFF
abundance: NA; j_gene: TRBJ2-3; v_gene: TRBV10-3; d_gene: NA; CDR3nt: TGTGCCATCAGTGTGGGCAGTTGGGCAGATACGCAGTATTTT; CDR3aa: CAISVGSWADTQYF
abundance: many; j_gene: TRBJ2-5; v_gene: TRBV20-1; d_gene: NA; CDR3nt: TGCAGTGCTAGAGATGGGCTAGTTACAGAGACCCAGTACTTC; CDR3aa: CSARDGLVTETQYF
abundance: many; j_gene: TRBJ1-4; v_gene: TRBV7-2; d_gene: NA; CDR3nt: TGTGCCAGCAGCTTGACAGCAACTAATGAAAAACTGTTTTTT; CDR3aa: CASSLTATNEKLFF
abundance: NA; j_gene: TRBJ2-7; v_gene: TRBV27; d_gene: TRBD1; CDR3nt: TGTGCCAGCAGCCCTACCCCCGGGACAGCGGAACTCAACGAGCAGTACTTC; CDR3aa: CASSPTPGTAELNEQYF